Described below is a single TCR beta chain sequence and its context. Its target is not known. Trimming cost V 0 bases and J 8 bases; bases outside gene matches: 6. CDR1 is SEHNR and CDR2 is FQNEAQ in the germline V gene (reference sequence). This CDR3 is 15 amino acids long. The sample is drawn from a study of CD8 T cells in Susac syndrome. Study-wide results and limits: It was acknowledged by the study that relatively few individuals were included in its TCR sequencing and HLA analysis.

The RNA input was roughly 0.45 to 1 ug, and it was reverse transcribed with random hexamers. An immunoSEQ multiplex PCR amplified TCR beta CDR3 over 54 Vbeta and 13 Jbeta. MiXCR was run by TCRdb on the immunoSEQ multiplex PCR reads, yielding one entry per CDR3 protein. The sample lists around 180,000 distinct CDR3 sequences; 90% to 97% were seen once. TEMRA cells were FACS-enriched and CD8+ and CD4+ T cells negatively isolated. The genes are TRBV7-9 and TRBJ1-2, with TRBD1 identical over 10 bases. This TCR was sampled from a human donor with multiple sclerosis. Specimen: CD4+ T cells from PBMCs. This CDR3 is CASSLAVGTGVGYTF. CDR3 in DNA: TGTGCCAGCAGCTTAGCGGTGGGGACAGGGGTCGGCTACACCTTC.